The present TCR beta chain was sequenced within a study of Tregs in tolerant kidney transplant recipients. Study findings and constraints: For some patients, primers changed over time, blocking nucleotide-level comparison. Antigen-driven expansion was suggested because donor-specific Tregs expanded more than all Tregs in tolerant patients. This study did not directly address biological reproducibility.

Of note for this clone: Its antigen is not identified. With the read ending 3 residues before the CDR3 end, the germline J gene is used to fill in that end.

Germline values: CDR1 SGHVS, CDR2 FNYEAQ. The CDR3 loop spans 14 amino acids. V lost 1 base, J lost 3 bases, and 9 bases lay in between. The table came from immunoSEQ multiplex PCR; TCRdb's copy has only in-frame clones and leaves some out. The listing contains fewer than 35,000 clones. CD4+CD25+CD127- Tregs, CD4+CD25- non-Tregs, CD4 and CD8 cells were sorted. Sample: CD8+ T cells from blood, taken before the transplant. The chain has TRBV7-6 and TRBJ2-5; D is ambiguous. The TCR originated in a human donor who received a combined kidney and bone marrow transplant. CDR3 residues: CASSLGLLEETQYF. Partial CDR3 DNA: TGTGCCAGCAGCTTAGGGCTCTTGGAAGAGACC.